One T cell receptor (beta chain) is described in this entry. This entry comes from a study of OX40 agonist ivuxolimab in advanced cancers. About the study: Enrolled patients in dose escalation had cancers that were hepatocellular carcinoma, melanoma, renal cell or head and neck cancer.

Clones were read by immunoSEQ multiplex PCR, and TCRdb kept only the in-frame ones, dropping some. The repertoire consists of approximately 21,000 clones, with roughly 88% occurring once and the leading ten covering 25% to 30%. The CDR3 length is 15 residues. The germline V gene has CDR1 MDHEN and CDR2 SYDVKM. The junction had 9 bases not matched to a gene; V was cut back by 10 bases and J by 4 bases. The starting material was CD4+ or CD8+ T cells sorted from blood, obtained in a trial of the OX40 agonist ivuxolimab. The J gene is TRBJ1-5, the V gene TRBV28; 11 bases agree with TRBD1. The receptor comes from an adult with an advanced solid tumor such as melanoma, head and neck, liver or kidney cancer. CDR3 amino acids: CATERDRGSNQPQHF. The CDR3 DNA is TGTGCCACCGAAAGGGACAGGGGGTCAAATCAGCCCCAGCATTTT.